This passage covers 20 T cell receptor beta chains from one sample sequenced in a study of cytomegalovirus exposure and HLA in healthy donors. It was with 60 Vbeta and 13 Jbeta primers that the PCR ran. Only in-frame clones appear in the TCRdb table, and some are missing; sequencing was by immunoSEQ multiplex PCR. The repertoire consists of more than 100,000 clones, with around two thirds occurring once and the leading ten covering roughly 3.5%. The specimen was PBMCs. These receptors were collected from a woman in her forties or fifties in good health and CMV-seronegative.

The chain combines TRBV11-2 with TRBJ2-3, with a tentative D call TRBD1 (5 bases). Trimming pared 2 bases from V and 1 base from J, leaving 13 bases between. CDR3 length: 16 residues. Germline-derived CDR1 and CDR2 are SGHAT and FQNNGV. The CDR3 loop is CASSLQGTMGTDTQYF. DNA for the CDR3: TGTGCCAGCAGCTTACAGGGAACCATGGGCACAGATACGCAGTATTTT. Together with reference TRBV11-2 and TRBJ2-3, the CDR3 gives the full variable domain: EAGVAQSPRYKIIEKRQSVAFWCNPISGHATLYWYQQILGQGPKLLIQFQNNGVVDDSQLPKDRFSAERLKGVDSTLKIQPAKLEDSAVYLCASSLQGTMGTDTQYFGPGTRLTVL.

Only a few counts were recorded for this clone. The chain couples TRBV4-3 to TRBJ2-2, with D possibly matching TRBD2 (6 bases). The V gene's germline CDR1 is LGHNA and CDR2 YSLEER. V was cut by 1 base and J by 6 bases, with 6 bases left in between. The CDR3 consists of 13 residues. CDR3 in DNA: TGCGCCAGCAGCCAAGGGGACTCCGGGGAGCTGTTTTTT. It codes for CASSQGDSGELFF.

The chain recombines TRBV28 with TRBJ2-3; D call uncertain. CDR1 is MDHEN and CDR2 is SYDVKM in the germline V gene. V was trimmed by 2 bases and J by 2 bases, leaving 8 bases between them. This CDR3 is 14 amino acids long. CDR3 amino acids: CASSLGGNTDTQYF. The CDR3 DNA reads TGTGCCAGCAGTTTAGGCGGAAACACAGATACGCAGTATTTT.

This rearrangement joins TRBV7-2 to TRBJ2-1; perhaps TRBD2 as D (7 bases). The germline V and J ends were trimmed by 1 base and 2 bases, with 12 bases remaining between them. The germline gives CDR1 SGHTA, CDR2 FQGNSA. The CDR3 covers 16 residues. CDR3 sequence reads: CASSLEGGVTYNEQFF. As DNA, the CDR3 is TGTGCCAGCAGCTTAGAGGGGGGGGTTACCTACAATGAGCAGTTCTTC.

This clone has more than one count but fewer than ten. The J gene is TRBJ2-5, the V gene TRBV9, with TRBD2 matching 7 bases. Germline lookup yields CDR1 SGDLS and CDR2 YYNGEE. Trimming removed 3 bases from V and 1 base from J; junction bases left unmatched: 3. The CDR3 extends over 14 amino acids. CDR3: CASSAGLGQETQYF. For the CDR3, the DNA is TGTGCCAGCAGCGCAGGACTAGGCCAAGAGACCCAGTACTTC.

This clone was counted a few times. CDR3 DNA sequence: TGCGCCAGCAGCCAAGGGACTAGCGGGGGCACAGATACGCAGTATTTT. Its translation: CASSQGTSGGTDTQYF. The genes are TRBV5-1 and TRBJ2-3, with TRBD2 identical over 13 bases. With V trimmed by 4 bases and J by 1 base, 3 bases remained unmatched. From germline, CDR1 is SGHRS and CDR2 YFSETQ. The CDR3 spans 16 residues. Together with reference TRBV5-1 and TRBJ2-3, the CDR3 gives the full variable domain: KAGVTQTPRYLIKTRGQQVTLSCSPISGHRSVSWYQQTPGQGLQFLFEYFSETQRNKGNFPGRFSGRQFSNSRSEMNVSTLELGDSALYLCASSQGTSGGTDTQYFGPGTRLTVL.

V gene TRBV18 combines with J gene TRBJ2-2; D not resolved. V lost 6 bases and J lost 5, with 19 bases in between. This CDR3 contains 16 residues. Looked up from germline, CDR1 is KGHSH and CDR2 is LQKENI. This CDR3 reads CASSQYVTGETGELFF. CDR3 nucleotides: TGTGCCAGCTCGCAGTATGTTACGGGTGAGACCGGGGAGCTGTTTTTT.

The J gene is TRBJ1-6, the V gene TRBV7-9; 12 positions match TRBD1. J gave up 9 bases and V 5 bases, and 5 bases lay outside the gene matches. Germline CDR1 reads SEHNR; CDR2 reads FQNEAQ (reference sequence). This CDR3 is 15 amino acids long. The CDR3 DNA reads TGTGCCAGCAGCATGGGACAGGGGGCGAGTTCACCCCTCCACTTT. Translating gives CASSMGQGASSPLHF.

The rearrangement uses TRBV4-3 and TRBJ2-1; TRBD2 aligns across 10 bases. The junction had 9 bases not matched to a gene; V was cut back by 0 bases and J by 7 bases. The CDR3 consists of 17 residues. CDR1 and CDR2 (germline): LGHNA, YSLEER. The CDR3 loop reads CASSQDWSGRAGNEQFF. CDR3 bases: TGCGCCAGCAGCCAAGATTGGAGCGGGAGGGCCGGGAATGAGCAGTTCTTC.

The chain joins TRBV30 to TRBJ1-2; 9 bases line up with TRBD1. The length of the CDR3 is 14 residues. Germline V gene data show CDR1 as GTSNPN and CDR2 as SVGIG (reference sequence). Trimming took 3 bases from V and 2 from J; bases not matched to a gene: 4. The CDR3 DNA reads TGTGCCTGGAGATTGACAGGGGGAAACTATGGCTACACCTTC. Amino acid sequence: CAWRLTGGNYGYTF.

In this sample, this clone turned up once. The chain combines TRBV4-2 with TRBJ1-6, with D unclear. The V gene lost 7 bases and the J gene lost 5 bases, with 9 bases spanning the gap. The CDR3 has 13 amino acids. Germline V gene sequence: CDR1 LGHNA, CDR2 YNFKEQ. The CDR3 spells CASTVENNSPLHF. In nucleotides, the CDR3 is TGTGCCAGCACGGTGGAGAATAATTCACCCCTCCACTTT.

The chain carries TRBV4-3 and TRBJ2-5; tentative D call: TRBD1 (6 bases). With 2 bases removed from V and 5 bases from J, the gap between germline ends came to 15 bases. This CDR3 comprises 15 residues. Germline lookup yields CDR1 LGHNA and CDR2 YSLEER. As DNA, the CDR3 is TGCGCCAGCAGCCAATCGGCAGGGGCATATGAGACCCAGTACTTC. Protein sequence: CASSQSAGAYETQYF.

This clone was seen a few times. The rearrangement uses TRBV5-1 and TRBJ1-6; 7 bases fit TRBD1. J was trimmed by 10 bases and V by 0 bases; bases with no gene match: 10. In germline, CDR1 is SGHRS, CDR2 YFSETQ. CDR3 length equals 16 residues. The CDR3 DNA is TGCGCCAGCAGCTTGGAACTAAGACAGGGATCGTCACCCCTCCACTTT. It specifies CASSLELRQGSSPLHF. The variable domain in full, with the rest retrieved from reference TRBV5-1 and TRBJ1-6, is KAGVTQTPRYLIKTRGQQVTLSCSPISGHRSVSWYQQTPGQGLQFLFEYFSETQRNKGNFPGRFSGRQFSNSRSEMNVSTLELGDSALYLCASSLELRQGSSPLHFGNGTRLTVT.

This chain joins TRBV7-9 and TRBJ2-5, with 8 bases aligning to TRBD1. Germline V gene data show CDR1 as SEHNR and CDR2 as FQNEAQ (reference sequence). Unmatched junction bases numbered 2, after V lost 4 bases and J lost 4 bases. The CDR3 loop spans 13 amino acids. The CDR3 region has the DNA TGTGCCAGCAGCTACGGGACAGGAGAGACCCAGTACTTC. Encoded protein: CASSYGTGETQYF. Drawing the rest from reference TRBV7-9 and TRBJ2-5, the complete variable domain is DTGVSQNPRHKITKRGQNVTFRCDPISEHNRLYWYRQTLGQGPEFLTYFQNEAQLEKSRLLSDRFSAERPKGSFSTLEIQRTEQGDSAMYLCASSYGTGETQYFGPGTRLLVL.

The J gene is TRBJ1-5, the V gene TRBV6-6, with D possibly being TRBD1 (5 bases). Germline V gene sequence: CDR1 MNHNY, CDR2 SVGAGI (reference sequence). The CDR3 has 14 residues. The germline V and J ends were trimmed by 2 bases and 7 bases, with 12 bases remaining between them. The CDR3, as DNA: TGTGCCAGCAGTTACGTTTCGGGGGTGCAGCCCCAGCATTTT. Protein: CASSYVSGVQPQHF.

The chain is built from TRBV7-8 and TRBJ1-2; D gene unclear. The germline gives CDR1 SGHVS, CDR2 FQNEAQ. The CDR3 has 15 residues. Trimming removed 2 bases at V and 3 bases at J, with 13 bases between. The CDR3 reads CASSLLEGLDYGYTF. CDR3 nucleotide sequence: TGTGCCAGCAGCTTACTTGAGGGTCTGGACTATGGCTACACCTTC.

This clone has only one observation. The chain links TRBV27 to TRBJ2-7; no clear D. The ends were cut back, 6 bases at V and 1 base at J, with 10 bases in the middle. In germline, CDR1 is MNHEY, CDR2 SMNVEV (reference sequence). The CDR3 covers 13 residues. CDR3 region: CASRPLGSYEQYF. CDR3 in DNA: TGTGCCAGCAGGCCCCTCGGGTCCTACGAGCAGTACTTC.

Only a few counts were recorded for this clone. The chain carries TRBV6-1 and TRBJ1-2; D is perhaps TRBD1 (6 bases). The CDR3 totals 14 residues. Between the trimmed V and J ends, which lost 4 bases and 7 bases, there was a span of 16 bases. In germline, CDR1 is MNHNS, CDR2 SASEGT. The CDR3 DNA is TGTGCCAGCAGTGGCCAGAACACAGGGTTTGGCTACACCTTC. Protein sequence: CASSGQNTGFGYTF.

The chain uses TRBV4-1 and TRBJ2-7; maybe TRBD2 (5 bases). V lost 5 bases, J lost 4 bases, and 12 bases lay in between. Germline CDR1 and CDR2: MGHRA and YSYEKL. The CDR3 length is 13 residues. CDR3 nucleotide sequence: TGCGCCAGCAGCTTCCGATCGGGGTACGAGCAGTACTTC. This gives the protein CASSFRSGYEQYF.

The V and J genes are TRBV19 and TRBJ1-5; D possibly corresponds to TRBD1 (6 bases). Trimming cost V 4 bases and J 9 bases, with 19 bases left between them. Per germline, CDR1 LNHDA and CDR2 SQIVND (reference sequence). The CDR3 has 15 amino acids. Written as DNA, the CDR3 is TGTGCCAGTAGTACCGTGAACAGGGCCGGCGGGCCCCAGCATTTT. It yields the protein CASSTVNRAGGPQHF.